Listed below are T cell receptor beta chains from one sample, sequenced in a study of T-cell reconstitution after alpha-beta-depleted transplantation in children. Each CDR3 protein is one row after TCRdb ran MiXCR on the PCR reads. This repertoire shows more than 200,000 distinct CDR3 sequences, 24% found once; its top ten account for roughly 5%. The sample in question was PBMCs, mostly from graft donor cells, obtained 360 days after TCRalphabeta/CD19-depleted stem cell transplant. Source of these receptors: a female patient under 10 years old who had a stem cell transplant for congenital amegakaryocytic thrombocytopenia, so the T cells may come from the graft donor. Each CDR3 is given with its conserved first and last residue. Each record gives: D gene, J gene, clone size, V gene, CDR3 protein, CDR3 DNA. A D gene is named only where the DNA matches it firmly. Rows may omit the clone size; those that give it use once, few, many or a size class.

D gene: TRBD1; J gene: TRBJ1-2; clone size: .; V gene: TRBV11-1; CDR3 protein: CASSLQTGDYKRLYGYTF; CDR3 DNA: TGTGCCAGCAGCTTACAGACAGGGGACTACAAACGTCTCTATGGCTACACCTTC
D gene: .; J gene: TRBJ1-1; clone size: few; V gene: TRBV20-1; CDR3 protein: CSAREDGANTEAFF; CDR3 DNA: TGCAGTGCTAGAGAGGACGGGGCGAACACTGAAGCTTTCTTT
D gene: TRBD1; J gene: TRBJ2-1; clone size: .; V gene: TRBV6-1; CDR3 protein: CASTLVGGTGFNEQFF; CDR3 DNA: TGTGCCAGCACCCTCGTCGGGGGGACAGGGTTCAATGAGCAGTTCTTC
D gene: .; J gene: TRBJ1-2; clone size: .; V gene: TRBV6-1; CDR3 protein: CASSGRGAGNYGYTF; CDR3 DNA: TGTGCCAGCAGTGGACGGGGGGCCGGCAACTATGGCTACACCTTC
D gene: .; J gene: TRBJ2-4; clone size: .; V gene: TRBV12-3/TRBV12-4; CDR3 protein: CASSPQLAKNIQYF; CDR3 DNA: TGTGCCAGCAGTCCCCAACTAGCCAAAAACATTCAGTACTTC
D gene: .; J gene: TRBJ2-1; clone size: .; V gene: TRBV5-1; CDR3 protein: CASILGDPRVNEQFF; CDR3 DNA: TGCGCCAGCATCCTAGGGGACCCGAGAGTCAATGAGCAGTTCTTC
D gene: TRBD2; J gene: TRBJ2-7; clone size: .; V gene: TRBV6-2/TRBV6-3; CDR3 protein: CANRRAGGHKYF; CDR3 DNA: TGTGCCAACAGACGAGCGGGAGGCCATAAGTACTTC
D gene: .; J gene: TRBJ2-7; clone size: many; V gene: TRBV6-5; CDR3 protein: CASSPRSSYEQYF; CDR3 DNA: TGTGCCAGCAGCCCCAGGAGCTCCTACGAGCAGTACTTC
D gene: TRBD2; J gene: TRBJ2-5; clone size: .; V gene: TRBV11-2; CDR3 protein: CASRVAGVGETQYF; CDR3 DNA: TGTGCCAGCAGGGTAGCGGGAGTGGGGGAGACCCAGTACTTC
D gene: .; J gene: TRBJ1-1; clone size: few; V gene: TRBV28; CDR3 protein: CASKSLLSIEAFF; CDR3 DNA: TGTGCCAGCAAGTCCCTATTATCCATTGAAGCTTTCTTT
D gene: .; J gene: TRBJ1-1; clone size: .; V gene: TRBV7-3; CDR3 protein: CASSLNIRGMNTEAFF; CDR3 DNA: TGTGCCAGCAGCTTAAACATACGGGGAATGAACACTGAAGCTTTCTTT
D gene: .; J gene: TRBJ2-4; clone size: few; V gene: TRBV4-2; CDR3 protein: CASSQQDTPKNIQYF; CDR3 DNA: TGTGCCAGCAGCCAACAGGACACACCCAAAAACATTCAGTACTTC
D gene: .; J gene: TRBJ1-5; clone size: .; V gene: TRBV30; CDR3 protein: CAWSRGSSDQPQHF; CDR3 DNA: TGTGCCTGGAGTAGAGGGAGTTCGGATCAGCCCCAGCATTTT
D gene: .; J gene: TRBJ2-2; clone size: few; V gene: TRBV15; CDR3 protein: CATSYIDSNTGELFF; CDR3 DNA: TGTGCCACCAGTTACATCGATTCGAACACCGGGGAGCTGTTTTTT
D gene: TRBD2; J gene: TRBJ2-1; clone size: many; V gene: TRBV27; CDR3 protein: CASSLLPSGRSWGEQFF; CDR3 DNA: TGTGCCAGCAGTTTATTGCCTAGCGGGAGGTCTTGGGGTGAGCAGTTCTTC
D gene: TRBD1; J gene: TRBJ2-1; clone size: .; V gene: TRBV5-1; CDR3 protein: CASSLGQGVDEQFF; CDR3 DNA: TGCGCCAGCAGCTTGGGACAGGGGGTGGATGAGCAGTTCTTC
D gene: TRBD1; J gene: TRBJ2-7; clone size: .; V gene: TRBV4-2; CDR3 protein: CASSQDGGQDAYEQYF; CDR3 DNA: TGTGCCAGCAGCCAAGATGGGGGACAGGATGCATACGAGCAGTACTTC
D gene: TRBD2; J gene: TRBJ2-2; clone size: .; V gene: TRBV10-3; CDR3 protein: CAISEASAGVDTGELFF; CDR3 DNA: TGTGCCATCAGTGAGGCTAGCGCGGGGGTCGACACCGGGGAGCTGTTTTTT
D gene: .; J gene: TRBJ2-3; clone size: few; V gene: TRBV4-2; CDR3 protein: CASSHRADTQYF; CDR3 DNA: TGTGCCAGCAGTCACCGGGCAGATACGCAGTATTTT
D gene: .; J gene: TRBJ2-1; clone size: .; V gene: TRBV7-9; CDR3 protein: CASSFQRSDNEQFF; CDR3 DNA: TGTGCCAGCAGCTTCCAGCGGAGTGACAATGAGCAGTTCTTC
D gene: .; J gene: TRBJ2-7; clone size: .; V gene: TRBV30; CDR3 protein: CAWSATYEQYF; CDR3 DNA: TGTGCCTGGAGTGCGACCTACGAGCAGTACTTC
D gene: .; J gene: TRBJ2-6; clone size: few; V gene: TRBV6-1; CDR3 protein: CASRALSPSSGANVLTF; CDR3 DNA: TGTGCCAGCAGGGCGCTGTCCCCCTCCTCTGGGGCCAACGTCCTGACTTTC
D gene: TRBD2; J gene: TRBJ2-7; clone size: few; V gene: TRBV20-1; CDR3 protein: CSAQGRESYEQYF; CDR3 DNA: TGCAGTGCCCAAGGGAGGGAATCCTACGAGCAGTACTTC